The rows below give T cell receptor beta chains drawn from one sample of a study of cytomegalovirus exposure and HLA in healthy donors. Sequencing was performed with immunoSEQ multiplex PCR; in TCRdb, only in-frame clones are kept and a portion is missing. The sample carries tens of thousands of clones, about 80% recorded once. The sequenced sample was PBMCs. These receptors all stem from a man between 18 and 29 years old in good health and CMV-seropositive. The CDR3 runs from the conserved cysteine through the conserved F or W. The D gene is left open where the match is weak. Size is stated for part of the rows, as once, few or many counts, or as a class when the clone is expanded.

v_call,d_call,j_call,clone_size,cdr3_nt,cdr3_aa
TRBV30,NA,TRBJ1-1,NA,TGTGCCTGGAGTGTGGGGGGGCTAAACACTGAAGCTTTCTTT,CAWSVGGLNTEAFF
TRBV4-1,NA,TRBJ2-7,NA,TGCGCCAGCAGCCCAGAGAGGGCAAGCTCCTACGAGCAGTACTTC,CASSPERASSYEQYF
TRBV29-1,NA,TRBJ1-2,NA,TGCAGCGTTGGGGAAGGGAGAGCTAGCGGCTACACCTTC,CSVGEGRASGYTF
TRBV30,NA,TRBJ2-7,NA,TGTGCCTGGAGCCCAGGGGCGCACGAGCAGTACTTC,CAWSPGAHEQYF
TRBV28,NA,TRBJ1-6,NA,TGTGCCAGCAGCGGCGGGGGGTACAGTTCACCCCTCCACTTT,CASSGGGYSSPLHF
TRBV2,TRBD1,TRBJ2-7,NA,TGTGCCAGCCGAGAAAGACAGGGAATCTACGAGCAGTACTTC,CASRERQGIYEQYF
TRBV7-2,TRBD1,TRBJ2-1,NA,TGTGCCAGCAGCCGGGACAGGGGCAGGCGGAATGAGCAGTTCTTC,CASSRDRGRRNEQFF
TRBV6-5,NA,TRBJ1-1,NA,TGTGCCAGCAGCCGGCTGGGGGGTGAAGCTTTCTTT,CASSRLGGEAFF
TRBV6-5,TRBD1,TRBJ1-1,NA,TGTGCCAGCAGTTACAATGAGGGGGCAGCTGAAGCTTTCTTT,CASSYNEGAAEAFF
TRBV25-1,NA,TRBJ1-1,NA,TGTGCCAGCAGTGTACACCCGCACACTGAAGCTTTCTTT,CASSVHPHTEAFF
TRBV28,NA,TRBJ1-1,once,TGTGCCAGCGGCTCGACAGATTATGAAGCTTTCTTT,CASGSTDYEAFF
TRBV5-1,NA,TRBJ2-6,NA,TGCGCCAGCAGCCCGGCGGCTGGGGCCAACGTCCTGACTTTC,CASSPAAGANVLTF
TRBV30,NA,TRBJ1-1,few,TGTGCCTGGAGTGTCCCCTCCCCGACATGGGGGCCCAATCAGGGGTCTATGAACACTGAAGCTTTCTTT,CAWSVPSPTWGPNQGSMNTEAFF
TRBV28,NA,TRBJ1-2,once,TGTGCCAGCAGTGGGAGGGTCAGGAGTGGCTACACCTTC,CASSGRVRSGYTF
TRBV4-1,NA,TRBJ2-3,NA,TGCGCCAGCACAACTAGCCCTCTTAGCACAGATACGCAGTATTTT,CASTTSPLSTDTQYF
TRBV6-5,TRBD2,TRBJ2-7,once,TGTGCCAGCAGCTCCGGACTAGCGGGTGAGGACGAGCAGTACTTC,CASSSGLAGEDEQYF
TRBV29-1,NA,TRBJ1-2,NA,TGCAGCGTTGGGACCAGGGCTAACTATGGCTACACCTTC,CSVGTRANYGYTF
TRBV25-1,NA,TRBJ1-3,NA,TGTGCCAGCAGTCCACAGGGTAGCTCTGGAAACACCATATATTTT,CASSPQGSSGNTIYF
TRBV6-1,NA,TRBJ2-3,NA,TGTGCCAGCAGTGCCCTGATTGGGGGGACAGATACGCAGTATTTT,CASSALIGGTDTQYF
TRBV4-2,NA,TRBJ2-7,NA,TGTGCCAGCAGCCAGGGAGCTCTAGGGGAGCAGTACTTC,CASSQGALGEQYF
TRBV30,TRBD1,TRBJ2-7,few,TGTGCCTGGAGTGTATGGGACAGGGGATACGAGCAGTACTTC,CAWSVWDRGYEQYF
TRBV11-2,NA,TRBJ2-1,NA,TGTGCCAGCAGCTTAGATGGTGGGGGAGGAAGGGGTGAGCAGTTCTTC,CASSLDGGGGRGEQFF
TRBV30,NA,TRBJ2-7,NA,TGTGCCTGGACCAGCGAGGAAACCTACTACGAGCAGTACTTC,CAWTSEETYYEQYF
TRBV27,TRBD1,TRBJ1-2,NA,TGTGCCAGCGCAACCGACAGGGACTATGGCTACACCTTC,CASATDRDYGYTF
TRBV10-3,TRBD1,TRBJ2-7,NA,TGTGCCATCACCGCAGGGGGTCCGGACGAGCAGTACTTC,CAITAGGPDEQYF
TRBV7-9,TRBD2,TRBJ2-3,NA,TGTGCCAGCAGCTCTATACCCGGGACTAGCGGGAGGCACACAGATACGCAGTATTTT,CASSSIPGTSGRHTDTQYF
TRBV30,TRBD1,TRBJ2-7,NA,TGTGCCAGTTACCGGGACAGGGGGCTCTACGAGCAGTACTTC,CASYRDRGLYEQYF
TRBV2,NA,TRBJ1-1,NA,TGTGCCAGCATGACAGATGGAAACACTGAAGCTTTCTTT,CASMTDGNTEAFF